This paragraph reports one TCR beta chain. The target antigen is unknown. Sequenced by immunoSEQ multiplex PCR; TCRdb stores in-frame clones only, minus some. The table lists tens of thousands of clones, roughly 94% of them singletons. The sample is drawn from a study of siplizumab effects on memory and regulatory T cells. Trimming pared 0 bases from V and 2 bases from J, leaving 14 bases between. The CDR3 has 16 amino acids. Germline V gene sequence: CDR1 MGHDK, CDR2 SYGVNS. General study findings and limits: Naive T cells looked more diverse than memory cells and looked like major alloresponse contributors. No functional test confirmed suppression by proliferating siplizumab-culture Tregs.

The chain carries TRBV25-1 and TRBJ2-7; possibly TRBD1 for D (6 bases). Sequencing used non-Treg CD4+ T cells sorted from blood. The receptor comes from a human donor in good health. In nucleotides, the CDR3 is TGTGCCAGCAGTGAATATACAGGGAGAGCGACCTACGAGCAGTACTTC. This encodes CASSEYTGRATYEQYF.